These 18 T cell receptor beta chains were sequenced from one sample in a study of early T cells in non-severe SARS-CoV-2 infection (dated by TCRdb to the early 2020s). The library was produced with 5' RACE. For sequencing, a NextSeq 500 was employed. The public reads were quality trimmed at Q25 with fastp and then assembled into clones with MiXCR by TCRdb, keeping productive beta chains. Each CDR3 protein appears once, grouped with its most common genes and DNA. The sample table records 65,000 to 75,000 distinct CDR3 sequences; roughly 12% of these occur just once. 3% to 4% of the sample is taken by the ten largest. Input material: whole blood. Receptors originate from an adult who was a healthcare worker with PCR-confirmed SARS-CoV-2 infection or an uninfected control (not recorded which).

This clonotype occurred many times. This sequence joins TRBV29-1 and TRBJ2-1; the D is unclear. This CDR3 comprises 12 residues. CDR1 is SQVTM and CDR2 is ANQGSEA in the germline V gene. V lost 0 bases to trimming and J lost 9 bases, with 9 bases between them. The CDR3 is CSVEEGKVEQFF. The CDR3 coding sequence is TGCAGCGTTGAAGAGGGAAAGGTTGAGCAGTTCTTC.

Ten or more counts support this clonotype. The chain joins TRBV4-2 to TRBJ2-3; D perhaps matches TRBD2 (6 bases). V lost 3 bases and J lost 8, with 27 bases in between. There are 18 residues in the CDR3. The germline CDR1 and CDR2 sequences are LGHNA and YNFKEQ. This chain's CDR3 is CASSQAFLAEPPAGTQYF. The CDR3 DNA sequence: TGTGCCAGCAGCCAGGCGTTCTTAGCGGAACCCCCGGCTGGTACGCAGTATTTT.

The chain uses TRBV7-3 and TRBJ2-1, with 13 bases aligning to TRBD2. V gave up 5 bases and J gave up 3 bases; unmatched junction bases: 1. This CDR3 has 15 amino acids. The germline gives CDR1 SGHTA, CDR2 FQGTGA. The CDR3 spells CASSRTSGSYNEQFF. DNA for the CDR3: TGTGCCAGCAGCCGGACTAGCGGGAGCTACAATGAGCAGTTCTTC.

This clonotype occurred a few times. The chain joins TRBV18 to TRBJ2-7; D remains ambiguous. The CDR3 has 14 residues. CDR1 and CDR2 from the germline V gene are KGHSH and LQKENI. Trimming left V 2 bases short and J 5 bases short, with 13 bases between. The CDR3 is CASSPSMQAHEQYF. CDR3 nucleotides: TGTGCCAGCTCACCATCGATGCAGGCCCACGAGCAGTACTTC.

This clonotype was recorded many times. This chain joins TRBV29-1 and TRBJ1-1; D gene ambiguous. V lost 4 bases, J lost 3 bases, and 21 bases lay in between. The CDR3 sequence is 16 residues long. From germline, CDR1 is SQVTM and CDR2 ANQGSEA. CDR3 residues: CSVVYVGWGGYTEAFF. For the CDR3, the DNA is TGCAGCGTTGTATATGTCGGCTGGGGAGGATACACTGAAGCTTTCTTT.

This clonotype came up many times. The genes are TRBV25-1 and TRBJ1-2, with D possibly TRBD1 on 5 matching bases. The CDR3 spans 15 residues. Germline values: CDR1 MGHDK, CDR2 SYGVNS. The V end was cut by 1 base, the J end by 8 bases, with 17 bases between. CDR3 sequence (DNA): TGTGCCAGCAGTGAATGGAAGGGGCCAGAGCGAGGCTACACCTTC. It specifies CASSEWKGPERGYTF.

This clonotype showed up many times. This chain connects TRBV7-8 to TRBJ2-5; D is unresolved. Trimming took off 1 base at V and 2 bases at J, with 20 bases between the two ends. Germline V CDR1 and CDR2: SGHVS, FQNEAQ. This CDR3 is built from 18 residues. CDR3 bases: TGTGCCAGCAGCTTAGTACGCGTCACGGCAGACGATCAAGAGACCCAGTACTTC. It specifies CASSLVRVTADDQETQYF.

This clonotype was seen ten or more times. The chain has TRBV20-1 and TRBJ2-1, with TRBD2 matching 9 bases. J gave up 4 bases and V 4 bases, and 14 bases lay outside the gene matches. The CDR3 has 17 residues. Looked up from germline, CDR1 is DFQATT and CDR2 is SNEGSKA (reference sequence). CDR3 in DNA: TGCAGTGCTATCGGGTACATTAGCGGGAGTAGATACAATGAGCAGTTCTTC. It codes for CSAIGYISGSRYNEQFF.

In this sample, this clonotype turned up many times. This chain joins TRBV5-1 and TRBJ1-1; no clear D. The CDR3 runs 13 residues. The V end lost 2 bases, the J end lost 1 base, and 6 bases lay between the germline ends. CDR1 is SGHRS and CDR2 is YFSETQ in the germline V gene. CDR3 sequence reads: CASSFNQNTEAFF. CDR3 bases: TGCGCCAGCAGCTTTAATCAGAACACTGAAGCTTTCTTT.

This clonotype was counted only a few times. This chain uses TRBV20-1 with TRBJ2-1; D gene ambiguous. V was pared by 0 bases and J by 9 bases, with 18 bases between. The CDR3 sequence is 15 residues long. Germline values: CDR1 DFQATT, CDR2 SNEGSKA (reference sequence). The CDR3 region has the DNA TGCAGTGCTAGAGATTTTGTGAGGCCTGAGGTTGAGCAGTTCTTC. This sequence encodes CSARDFVRPEVEQFF.

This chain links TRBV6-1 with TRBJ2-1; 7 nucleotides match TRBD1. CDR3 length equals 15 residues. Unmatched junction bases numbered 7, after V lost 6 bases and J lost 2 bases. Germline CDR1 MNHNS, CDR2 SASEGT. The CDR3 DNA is TGTGCCAGCAGAAGACAGGGAAATGCCTACAATGAGCAGTTCTTC. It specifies CASRRQGNAYNEQFF.

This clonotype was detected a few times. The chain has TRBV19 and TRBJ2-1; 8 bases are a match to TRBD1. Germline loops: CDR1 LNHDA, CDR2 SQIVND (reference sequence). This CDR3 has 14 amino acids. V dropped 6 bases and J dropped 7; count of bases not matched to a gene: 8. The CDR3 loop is CASSPGGAYNEQFF. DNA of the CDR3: TGTGCCAGTAGCCCAGGGGGCGCGTATAATGAGCAGTTCTTC.

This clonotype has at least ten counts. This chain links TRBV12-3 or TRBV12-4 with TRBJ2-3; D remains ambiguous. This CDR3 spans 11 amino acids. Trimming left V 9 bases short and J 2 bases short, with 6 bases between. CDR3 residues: CASTNTDTQYF. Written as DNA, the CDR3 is TGTGCCAGTACAAACACAGATACGCAGTATTTT.

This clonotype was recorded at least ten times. CDR3 loop: CASSQTLLAGNIQYF. Here the CDR3 DNA reads TGTGCCAGCAGCCAAACGCTACTAGCGGGGAACATTCAGTACTTC. This chain connects TRBV14 to TRBJ2-4; TRBD2 matches 10 bases. V trimming: 2 bases; J trimming: 7 bases; junction bases outside the gene matches: 5. This CDR3 is 15 amino acids long. The germline CDR1 and CDR2 sequences are SGHDN and FVKESK.

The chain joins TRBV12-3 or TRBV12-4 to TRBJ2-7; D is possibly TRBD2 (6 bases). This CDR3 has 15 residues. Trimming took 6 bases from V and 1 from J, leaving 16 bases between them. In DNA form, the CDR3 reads TGTGCCAGCAGCCCCCCGGGGCTAGCGTCCTACGAGCAGTACTTC. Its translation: CASSPPGLASYEQYF.

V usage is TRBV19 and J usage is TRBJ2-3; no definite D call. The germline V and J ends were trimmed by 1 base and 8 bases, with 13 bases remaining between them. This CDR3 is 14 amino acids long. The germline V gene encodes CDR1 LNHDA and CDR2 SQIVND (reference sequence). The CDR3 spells CASSIAPALGTQYF. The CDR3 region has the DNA TGTGCCAGTAGTATAGCCCCCGCCCTTGGTACGCAGTATTTT.

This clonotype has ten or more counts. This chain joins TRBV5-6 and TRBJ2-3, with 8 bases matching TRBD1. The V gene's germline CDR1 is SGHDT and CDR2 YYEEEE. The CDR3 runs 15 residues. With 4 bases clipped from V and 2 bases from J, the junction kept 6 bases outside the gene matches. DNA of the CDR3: TGTGCCAGCAGCCCCGGGACAGGCCCCACAGATACGCAGTATTTT. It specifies CASSPGTGPTDTQYF.

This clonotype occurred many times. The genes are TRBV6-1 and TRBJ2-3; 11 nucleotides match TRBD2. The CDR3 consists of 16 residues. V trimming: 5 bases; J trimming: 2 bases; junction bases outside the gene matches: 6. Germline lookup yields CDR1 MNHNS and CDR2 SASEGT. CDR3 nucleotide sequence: TGTGCCAGCAGTAAAAGACTAGCGGGATACACAGATACGCAGTATTTT. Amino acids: CASSKRLAGYTDTQYF.